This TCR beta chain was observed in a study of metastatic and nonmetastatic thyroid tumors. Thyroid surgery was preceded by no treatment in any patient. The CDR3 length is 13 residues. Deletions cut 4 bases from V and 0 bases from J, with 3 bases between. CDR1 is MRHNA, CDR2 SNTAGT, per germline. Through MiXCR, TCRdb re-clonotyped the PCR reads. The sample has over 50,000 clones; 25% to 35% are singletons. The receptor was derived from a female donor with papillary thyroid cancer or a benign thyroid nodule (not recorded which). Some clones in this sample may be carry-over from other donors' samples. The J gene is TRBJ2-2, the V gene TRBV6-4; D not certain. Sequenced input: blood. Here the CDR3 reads CASSGTNTGELFF. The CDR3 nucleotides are TGTGCCAGCAGTGGTACGAACACCGGGGAGCTGTTTTTT.